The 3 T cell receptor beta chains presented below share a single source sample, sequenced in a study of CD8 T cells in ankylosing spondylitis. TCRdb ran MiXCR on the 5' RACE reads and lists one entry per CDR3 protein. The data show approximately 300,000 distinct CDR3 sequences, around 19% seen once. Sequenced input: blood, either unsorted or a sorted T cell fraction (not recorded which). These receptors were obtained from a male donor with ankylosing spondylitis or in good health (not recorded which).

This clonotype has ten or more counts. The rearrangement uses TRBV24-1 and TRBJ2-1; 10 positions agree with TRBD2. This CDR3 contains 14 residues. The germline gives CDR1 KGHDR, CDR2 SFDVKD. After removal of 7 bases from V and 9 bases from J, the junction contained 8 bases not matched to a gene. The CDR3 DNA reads TGTGCCACCAGGGGAGCGGGAGGGCCAGGTGAGCAGTTCTTC. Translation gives CATRGAGGPGEQFF.

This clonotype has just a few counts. Written as DNA, the CDR3 is TGTGCCATCAGTGTTGGGACCCGGAACACCGGGGAGCTGTTTTTT. Its translation: CAISVGTRNTGELFF. The V gene is TRBV10-3, the J gene TRBJ2-2; either TRBD1 or TRBD2 may fit D (5 bases each). The CDR3 is 15 amino acids. Trimming left V 4 bases short and J 1 base short, with 10 bases between. Germline V lookup: CDR1 ENHRY, CDR2 SYGVKD.

Here the CDR3 reads CASRAWGGEETQYF. In nucleotides, the CDR3 is TGTGCCAGCAGGGCTTGGGGGGGCGAGGAGACCCAGTACTTC. The chain joins TRBV2 to TRBJ2-5; tentatively, D is TRBD2 (7 bases). Trimming removed 6 bases from V and 5 bases from J, with 16 bases in between. The germline V gene encodes CDR1 SNHLY and CDR2 FYNNEI. The CDR3 is 14 amino acids.